The sequence of this T cell receptor beta chain was determined in a study of CD8+ T cells in alopecia areata. Treatment given: oral pan-JAK inhibitor, 5-10 mg twice daily. Germline CDR1 is SQVTM and CDR2 is ANQGSEA. The germline V and J ends were trimmed by 0 bases and 1 base, with 4 bases remaining between them. This CDR3 has 13 amino acids. TCR sequencing used cDNA made by reverse transcription of extracted RNA. Assay: immunoSEQ multiplex PCR; the TCRdb copy retains only in-frame clones and omits some. The data show some 110,000 clones, with around 58% seen just once and more than 25% held by the top ten.

The sample in question was CD8+ T cells sorted from blood, obtained at week 4, from a patient treated with tofacitinib. The sequence was obtained from a human donor with alopecia areata. This chain links TRBV29-1 with TRBJ1-5; D is ambiguous. The CDR3 is CSVEEGSNQPQHF. The CDR3 nucleotides are TGCAGCGTTGAAGAAGGCAGCAATCAGCCCCAGCATTTT.